This T cell receptor beta chain was identified during a study of siplizumab effects on memory and regulatory T cells. Worth noting for this clone: What it binds is not known.

Clones were sequenced by immunoSEQ multiplex PCR, and TCRdb holds only the in-frame ones, with some missing. The sample lists approximately 97,000 clones, around nine tenths occurring once. The study's findings and limits: Memory cells that were CD4+ and unstimulated gave rise to alloreactive sequences, which siplizumab significantly reduced. Naive T cells looked more diverse than memory cells and looked like major alloresponse contributors.

Germline V lookup: CDR1 LNHDA, CDR2 SQIVND (reference sequence). V lost 1 base and J 2 bases, leaving 9 bases between the germline ends. This CDR3 contains 16 residues. Specimen: CD4+ T cells sorted from blood. This TCR came from a human donor in good health. This sequence joins TRBV19 and TRBJ2-6; D is unresolved. Here the CDR3 reads CASSIGGSAGANVLTF. CDR3 in DNA: TGTGCCAGTAGTATAGGGGGTTCGGCTGGGGCCAACGTCCTGACTTTC.